The subject of this entry is one TCR beta chain. What it binds is unknown. The data belong to a study of cytomegalovirus exposure and HLA in healthy donors. Whole-study results and caveats: Highly shared variants forming one cluster were likely a sequencing artifact.

There are 14 residues in the CDR3. The V end was cut by 4 bases, the J end by 2 bases, with 12 bases between. Per germline, CDR1 SGHTA and CDR2 FQGNSA. PCR used 60 Vbeta primers and 13 Jbeta primers. The protocol was immunoSEQ multiplex PCR, while the TCRdb copy is restricted to in-frame clones and leaves out a portion. The sample records over 100,000 clones, roughly 83% being singletons. The sample comprised PBMCs. J is TRBJ2-7 and V is TRBV7-2, with D unresolved. The sequence came from a man aged 40-49 years in good health and CMV-seronegative. This CDR3 reads CASSSDTIPYEQYF. The CDR3 nucleotides are TGTGCCAGCAGCTCTGACACCATTCCCTACGAGCAGTACTTC.